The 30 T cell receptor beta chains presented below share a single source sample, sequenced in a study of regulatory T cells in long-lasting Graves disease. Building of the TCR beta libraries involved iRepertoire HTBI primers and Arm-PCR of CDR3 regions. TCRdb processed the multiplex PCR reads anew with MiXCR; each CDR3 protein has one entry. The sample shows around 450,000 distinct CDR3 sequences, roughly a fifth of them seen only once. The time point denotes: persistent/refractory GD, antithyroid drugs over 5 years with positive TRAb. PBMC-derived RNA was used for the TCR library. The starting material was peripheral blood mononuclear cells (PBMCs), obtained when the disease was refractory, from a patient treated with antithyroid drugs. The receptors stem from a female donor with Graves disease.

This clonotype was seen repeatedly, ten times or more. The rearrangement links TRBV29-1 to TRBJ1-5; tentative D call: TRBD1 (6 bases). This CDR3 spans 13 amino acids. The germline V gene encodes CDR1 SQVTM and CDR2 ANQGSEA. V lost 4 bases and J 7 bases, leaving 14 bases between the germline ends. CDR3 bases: TGCAGCGTTGGTCAGGGGAACAACCAGCCCCAGCATTTT. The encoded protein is CSVGQGNNQPQHF.

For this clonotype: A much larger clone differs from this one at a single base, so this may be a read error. Here the CDR3 reads CASSLEGPGTGWETRYF. The CDR3 DNA reads TGTGCCAGCAGCTTAGAAGGCCCAGGGACGGGTTGGGAGACCCGGTACTTC. This chain joins TRBV7-2 and TRBJ2-5; D tentatively reads TRBD1 or TRBD2 (5 bases each). Germline V gene lookup returns CDR1 SGHTA and CDR2 FQGNSA. The length of the CDR3 is 17 residues.

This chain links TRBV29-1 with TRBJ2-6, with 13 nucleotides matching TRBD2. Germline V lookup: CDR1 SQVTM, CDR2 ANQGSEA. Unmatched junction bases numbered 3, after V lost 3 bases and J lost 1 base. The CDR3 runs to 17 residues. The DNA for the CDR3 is TGCAGCGTTGATACTAGCGGGGGGGTTTCTGGGGCCAACGTCCTGACTTTC. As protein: CSVDTSGGVSGANVLTF.

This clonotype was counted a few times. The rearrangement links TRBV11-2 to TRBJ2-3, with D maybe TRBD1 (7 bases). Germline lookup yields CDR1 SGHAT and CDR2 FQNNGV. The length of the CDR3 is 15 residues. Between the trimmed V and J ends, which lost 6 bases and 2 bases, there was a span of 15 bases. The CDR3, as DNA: TGTGCCAGCAGTTCAGGAGGGACAGACACAGATACGCAGTATTTT. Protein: CASSSGGTDTDTQYF.

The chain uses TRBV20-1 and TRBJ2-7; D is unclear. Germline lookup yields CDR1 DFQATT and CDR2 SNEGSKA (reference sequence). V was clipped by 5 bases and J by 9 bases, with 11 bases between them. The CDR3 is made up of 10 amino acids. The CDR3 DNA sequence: TGCAGTGCTGAGAACTATGGGCAGTACTTC. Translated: CSAENYGQYF.

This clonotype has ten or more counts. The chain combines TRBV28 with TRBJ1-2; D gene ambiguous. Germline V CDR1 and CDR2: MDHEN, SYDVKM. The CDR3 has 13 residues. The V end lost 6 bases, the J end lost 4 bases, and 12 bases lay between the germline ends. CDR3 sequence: CASSGRTVYGYTF. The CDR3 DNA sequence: TGTGCCAGCAGCGGGAGGACGGTCTATGGCTACACCTTC.

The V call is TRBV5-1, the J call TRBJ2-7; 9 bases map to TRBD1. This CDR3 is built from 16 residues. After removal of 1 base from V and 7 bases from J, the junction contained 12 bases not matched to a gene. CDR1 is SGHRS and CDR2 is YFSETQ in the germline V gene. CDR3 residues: CASSLRATGGKGEQYF. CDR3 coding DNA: TGCGCCAGCAGCTTGAGGGCGACAGGGGGTAAGGGTGAGCAGTACTTC.

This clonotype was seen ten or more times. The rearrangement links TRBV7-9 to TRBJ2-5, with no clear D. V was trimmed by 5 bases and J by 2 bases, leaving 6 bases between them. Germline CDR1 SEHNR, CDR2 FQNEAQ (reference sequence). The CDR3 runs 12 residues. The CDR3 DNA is TGTGCCAGCAGCACATCTCAAGAGACCCAGTACTTC. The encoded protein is CASSTSQETQYF. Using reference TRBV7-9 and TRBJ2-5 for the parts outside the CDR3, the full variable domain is DTGVSQNPRHKITKRGQNVTFRCDPISEHNRLYWYRQTLGQGPEFLTYFQNEAQLEKSRLLSDRFSAERPKGSFSTLEIQRTEQGDSAMYLCASSTSQETQYFGPGTRLLVL.

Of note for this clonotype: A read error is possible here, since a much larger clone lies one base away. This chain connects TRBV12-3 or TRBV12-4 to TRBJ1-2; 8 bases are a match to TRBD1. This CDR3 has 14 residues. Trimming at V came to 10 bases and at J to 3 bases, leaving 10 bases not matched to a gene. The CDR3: CANRASTGDYGYTF. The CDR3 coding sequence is TGTGCCAACAGGGCCTCGACAGGGGACTATGGCTACACCTTC.

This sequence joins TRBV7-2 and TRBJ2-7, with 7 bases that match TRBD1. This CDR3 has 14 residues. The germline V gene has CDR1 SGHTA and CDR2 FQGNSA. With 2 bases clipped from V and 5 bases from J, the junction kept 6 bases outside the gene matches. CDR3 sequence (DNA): TGTGCCAGCAGCTTATGGGACAGCAGCAACGAGCAGTACTTC. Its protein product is CASSLWDSSNEQYF.

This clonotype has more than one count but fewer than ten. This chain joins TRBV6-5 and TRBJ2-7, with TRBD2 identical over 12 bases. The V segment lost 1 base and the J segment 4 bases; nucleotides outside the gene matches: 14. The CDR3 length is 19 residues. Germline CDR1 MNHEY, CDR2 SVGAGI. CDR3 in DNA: TGTGCCAGCAGTTACTATCCTCCGACTAGCGGGAGTTTGGGGTACGAGCAGTACTTC. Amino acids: CASSYYPPTSGSLGYEQYF.

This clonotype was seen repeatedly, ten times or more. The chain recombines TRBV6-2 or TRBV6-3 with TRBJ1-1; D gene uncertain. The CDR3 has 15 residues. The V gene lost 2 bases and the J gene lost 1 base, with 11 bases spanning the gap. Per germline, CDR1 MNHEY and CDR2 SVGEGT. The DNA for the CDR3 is TGTGCCAGCAGTTACGGTCAGGTGGGGAACACTGAAGCTTTCTTT. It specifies CASSYGQVGNTEAFF.

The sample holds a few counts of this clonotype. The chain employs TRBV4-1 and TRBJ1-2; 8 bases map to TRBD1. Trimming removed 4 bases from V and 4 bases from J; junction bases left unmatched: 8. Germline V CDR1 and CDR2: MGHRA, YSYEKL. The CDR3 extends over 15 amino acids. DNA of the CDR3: TGCGCCAGCAGCCCGGACAGGGTAGAGGTCTATGGCTACACCTTC. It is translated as CASSPDRVEVYGYTF.

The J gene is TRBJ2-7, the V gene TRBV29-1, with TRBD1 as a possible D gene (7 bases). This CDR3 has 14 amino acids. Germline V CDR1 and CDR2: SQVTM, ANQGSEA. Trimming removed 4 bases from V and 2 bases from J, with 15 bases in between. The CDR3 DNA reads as TGCAGCGTTGTCGGCGGGACAGTAACCTACGAGCAGTACTTC. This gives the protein CSVVGGTVTYEQYF.

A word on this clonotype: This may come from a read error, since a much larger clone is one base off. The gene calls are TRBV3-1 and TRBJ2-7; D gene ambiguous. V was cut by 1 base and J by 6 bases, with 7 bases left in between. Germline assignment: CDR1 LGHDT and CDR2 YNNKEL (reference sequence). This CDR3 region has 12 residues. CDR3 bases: TGTGCCAGCAGCCAAGGTCTGGGCGAGCAGTACTTC. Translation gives CASSQGLGEQYF.

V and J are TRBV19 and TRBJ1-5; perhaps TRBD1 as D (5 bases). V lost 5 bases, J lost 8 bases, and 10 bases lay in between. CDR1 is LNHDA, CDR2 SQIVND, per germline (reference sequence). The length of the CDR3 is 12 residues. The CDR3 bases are TGTGCCAGTAGTGAGTGGGGCGAGCCCCAGCATTTT. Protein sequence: CASSEWGEPQHF.

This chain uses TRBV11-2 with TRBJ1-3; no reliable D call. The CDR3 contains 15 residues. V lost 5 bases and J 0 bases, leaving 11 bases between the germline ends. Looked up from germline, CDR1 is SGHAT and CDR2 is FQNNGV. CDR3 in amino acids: CASSRGLISGNTIYF. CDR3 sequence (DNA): TGTGCCAGCAGCAGAGGACTGATCTCTGGAAACACCATATATTTT.

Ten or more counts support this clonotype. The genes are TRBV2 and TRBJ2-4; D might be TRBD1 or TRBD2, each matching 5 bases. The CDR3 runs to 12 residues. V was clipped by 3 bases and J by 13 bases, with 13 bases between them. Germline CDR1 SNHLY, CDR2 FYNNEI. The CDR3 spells CASSEGTEQQYF. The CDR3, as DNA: TGTGCCAGCAGTGAGGGGACGGAACAACAGTACTTC. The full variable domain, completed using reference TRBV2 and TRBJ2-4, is EPEVTQTPSHQVTQMGQEVILRCVPISNHLYFYWYRQILGQKVEFLVSFYNNEISEKSEIFDDQFSVERPDGSNFTLKIRSTKLEDSAMYFCASSEGTEQQYFGAGTRLSVL.

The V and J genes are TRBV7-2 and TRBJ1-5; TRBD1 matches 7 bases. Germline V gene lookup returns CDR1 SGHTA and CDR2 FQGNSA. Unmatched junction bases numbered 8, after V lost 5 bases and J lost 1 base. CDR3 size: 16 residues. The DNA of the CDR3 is TGTGCCAGCAGCCCAGGGGGGTTCGGGAGCAATCAGCCCCAGCATTTT. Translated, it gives CASSPGGFGSNQPQHF.

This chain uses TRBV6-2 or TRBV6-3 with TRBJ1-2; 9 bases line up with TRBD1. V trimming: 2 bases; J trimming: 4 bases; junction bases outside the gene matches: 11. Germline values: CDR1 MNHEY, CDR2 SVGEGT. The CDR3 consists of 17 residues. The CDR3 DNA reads TGTGCCAGCAGTTACCGGGGGACAGGGCGTGGGACCTATGGCTACACCTTC. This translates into CASSYRGTGRGTYGYTF.

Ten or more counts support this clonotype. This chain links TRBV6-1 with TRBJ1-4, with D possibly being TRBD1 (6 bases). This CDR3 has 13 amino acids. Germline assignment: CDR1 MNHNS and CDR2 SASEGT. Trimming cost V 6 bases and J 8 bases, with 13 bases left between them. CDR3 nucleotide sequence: TGTGCCAGCAGGCACAGGGAAGGAGAAAAACTGTTTTTT. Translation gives CASRHREGEKLFF.

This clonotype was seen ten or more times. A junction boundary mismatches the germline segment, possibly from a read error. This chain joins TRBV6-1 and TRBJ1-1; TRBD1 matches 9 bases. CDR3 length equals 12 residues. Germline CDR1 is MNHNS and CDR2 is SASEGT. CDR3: CASSAGTGKHRF. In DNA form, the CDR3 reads TGTGCCAGCAGCGCCGGGACAGGGAAACATCGCTTT.

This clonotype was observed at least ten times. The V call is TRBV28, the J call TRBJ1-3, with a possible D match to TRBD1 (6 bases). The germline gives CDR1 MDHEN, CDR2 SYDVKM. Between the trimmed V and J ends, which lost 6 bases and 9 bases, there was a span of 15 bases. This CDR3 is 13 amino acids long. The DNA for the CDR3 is TGTGCCAGCAGCCTCCCGACGGGGGCCACCATATATTTT. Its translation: CASSLPTGATIYF. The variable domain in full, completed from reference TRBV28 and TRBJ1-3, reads DVKVTQSSRYLVKRTGEKVFLECVQDMDHENMFWYRQDPGLGLRLIYFSYDVKMKEKGDIPEGYSVSREKKERFSLILESASTNQTSMYLCASSLPTGATIYFGEGSWLTVV.

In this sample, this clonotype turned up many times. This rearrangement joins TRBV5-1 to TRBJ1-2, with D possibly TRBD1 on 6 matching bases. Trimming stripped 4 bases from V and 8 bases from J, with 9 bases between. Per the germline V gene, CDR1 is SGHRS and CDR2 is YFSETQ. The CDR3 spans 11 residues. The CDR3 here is CASSPGEGYTF. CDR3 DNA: TGCGCCAGCAGCCCAGGGGAAGGCTACACCTTC. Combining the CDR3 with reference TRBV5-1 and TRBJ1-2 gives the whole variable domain KAGVTQTPRYLIKTRGQQVTLSCSPISGHRSVSWYQQTPGQGLQFLFEYFSETQRNKGNFPGRFSGRQFSNSRSEMNVSTLELGDSALYLCASSPGEGYTFGSGTRLTVV.

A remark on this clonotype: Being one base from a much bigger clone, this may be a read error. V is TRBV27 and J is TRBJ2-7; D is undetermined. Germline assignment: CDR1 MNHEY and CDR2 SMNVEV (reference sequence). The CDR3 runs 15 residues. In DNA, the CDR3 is TGTACCAGCAGTTTATTGGACGGAAGCTCCTACGAGCAGTACTTC. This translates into CTSSLLDGSSYEQYF.

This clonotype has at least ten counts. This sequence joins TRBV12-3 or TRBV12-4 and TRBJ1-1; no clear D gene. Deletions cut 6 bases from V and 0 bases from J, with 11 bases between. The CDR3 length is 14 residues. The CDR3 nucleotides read TGTGCCAGCAGCTCAGACACTTTGAACACTGAAGCTTTCTTT. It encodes CASSSDTLNTEAFF.

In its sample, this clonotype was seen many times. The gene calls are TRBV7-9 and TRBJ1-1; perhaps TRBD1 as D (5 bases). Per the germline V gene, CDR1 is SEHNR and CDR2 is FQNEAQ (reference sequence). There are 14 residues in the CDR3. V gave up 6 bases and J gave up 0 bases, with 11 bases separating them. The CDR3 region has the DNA TGTGCCAGCAGTTTGGGGGGACTGAACACTGAAGCTTTCTTT. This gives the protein CASSLGGLNTEAFF.

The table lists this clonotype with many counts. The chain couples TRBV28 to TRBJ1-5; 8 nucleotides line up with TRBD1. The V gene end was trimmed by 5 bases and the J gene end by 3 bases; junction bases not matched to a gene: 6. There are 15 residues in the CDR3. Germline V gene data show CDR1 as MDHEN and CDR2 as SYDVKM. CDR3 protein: CASSRPTGDNQPQHF. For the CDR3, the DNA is TGTGCCAGCAGTCGGCCGACAGGGGACAATCAGCCCCAGCATTTT.

The CDR3 spells CAWSVGLAGALAKTQYF. CDR3 DNA: TGTGCCTGGAGTGTTGGACTAGCGGGGGCCTTAGCCAAGACCCAGTACTTC. The chain links TRBV30 to TRBJ2-5, with TRBD2 identical over 13 bases. The CDR3 has 17 residues. Germline CDR1 reads GTSNPN; CDR2 reads SVGIG (reference sequence). After removal of 0 bases from V and 6 bases from J, the junction contained 10 bases not matched to a gene.

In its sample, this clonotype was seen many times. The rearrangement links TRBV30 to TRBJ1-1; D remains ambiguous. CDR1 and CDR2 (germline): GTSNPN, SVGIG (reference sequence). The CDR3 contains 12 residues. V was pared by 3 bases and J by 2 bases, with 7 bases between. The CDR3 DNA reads TGTGCCTGGAGCATCATAAACACTGAAGCTTTCTTT. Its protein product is CAWSIINTEAFF.